A selection of T cell receptor beta chains follows, all from one sample in a study of blood T cells in healthy people across ages. Each CDR3 protein gets one entry after TCRdb re-called the 5' RACE reads with MiXCR. The table shows around 790,000 distinct CDR3 sequences, with roughly 44% occurring only once. Sequencing input: blood. The receptor source for this set is a man in his sixties in good health. CDR3s include the opening cysteine and the closing phenylalanine or tryptophan. Each record gives: clone size, D gene, V gene, J gene, CDR3 DNA, CDR3 protein. The D gene is left open where the match is weak. Clone size is given for some rows only: seen once, a few or many times, or a class if the clone is expanded.

-	-	TRBV12-3/TRBV12-4	TRBJ2-2	TGTGCCAGCAACCAAAACAGAAACACCGGGGAGCTGTTTTTT	CASNQNRNTGELFF
few	TRBD1	TRBV18	TRBJ2-5	TGTGCCAGCTCACCAGGGACAGGGGCAAAAGAGACCCAGTACTTC	CASSPGTGAKETQYF
-	-	TRBV7-2	TRBJ1-6	TGTGCCAGCAGCCAGACGGACAGATTACTCCACTTT	CASSQTDRLLHF
once	-	TRBV16	TRBJ2-1	TGTGCCAGCAGCCAAGGGGCGAGGGCAGGGACCAATGAGCAGTTCTTC	CASSQGARAGTNEQFF
-	-	TRBV7-2	TRBJ2-1	TGTGCCAGCAGCTTACAGGGGAGTTTTGGCAATGAGCAGTTCTTC	CASSLQGSFGNEQFF
-	-	TRBV6-4	TRBJ2-5	TGTGCCAGCATGACGGGGTCGGGAGAGACCCAGTACTTC	CASMTGSGETQYF
-	-	TRBV27	TRBJ1-5	TGTGCCAGCAGTCTAAAGAGGGTAGCTCAGCCCCAGCATTTT	CASSLKRVAQPQHF
-	-	TRBV6-5	TRBJ1-1	TGTGCCAGCAGCGCCGGGGGATCCACTGAAGCTTTCTTT	CASSAGGSTEAFF
-	TRBD2	TRBV20-1	TRBJ2-1	TGCAGTGCTCCTCATTCCAGCGGGAAGGGTGAGCAGTTCTTC	CSAPHSSGKGEQFF
-	-	TRBV7-2	TRBJ2-3	TGTGCCAGCAGCTTAAGACTGGGCCGGGGAGATACGCAGTATTTT	CASSLRLGRGDTQYF
few	-	TRBV5-5	TRBJ2-7	TGTGCCAGCAGCCGCCAAGGGGGTACTACCTACGAGCAGTACTTC	CASSRQGGTTYEQYF
-	-	TRBV6-2/TRBV6-3	TRBJ2-3	TGTGCTAGCAGTTGGTTTTCTCCTAGCACAGATACGCAGTATTTT	CASSWFSPSTDTQYF
-	-	TRBV21-1	TRBJ2-2	TGTGCCAGCAGCACCCAAGTAAGGACTAACACCGGGGAGCTGTTTTTT	CASSTQVRTNTGELFF
-	-	TRBV9	TRBJ2-1	TGTGCCAGCAGCGTAGAAGGGGGAGGTTACGATGAGCAGTTCTTC	CASSVEGGGYDEQFF
-	TRBD1	TRBV20-1	TRBJ1-6	TGCAGTGCTAGCGAATACAGGGGTTCACCCCTCCACTTT	CSASEYRGSPLHF
few	-	TRBV20-1	TRBJ2-5	TGCAGTGGTCGTTCTCAAGAGACCCAGTACTTC	CSGRSQETQYF
few	-	TRBV20-1	TRBJ2-7	TGCAGTGCTCAGGCGACGGGACTCTACGAGCAGTACTTC	CSAQATGLYEQYF
many	-	TRBV5-8	TRBJ2-6	TGTGCCAGCCGCATCGTAACTGGGGCCAACGTCCTGACTTTC	CASRIVTGANVLTF
-	-	TRBV11-2	TRBJ2-3	TGTGCCAGCAGCTCAAACCCGGGGAGCGCAGATACGCAGTATTTT	CASSSNPGSADTQYF
once	-	TRBV6-6	TRBJ2-7	TGTGCCAGCAGTTACGGGATAGGGGGGAGCTCCTACGAGCAGTACTTC	CASSYGIGGSSYEQYF
-	TRBD1	TRBV20-1	TRBJ2-5	TGCAGTGCTAGACGAGGGGGCGGTGAGACCCAGTACTTC	CSARRGGGETQYF
-	-	TRBV7-2	TRBJ2-3	TGTGCCAGCAGCAGAGATGGGGGCCGGGATACGCAGTATTTT	CASSRDGGRDTQYF
many	-	TRBV6-6	TRBJ2-5	TGTGCCAGCAACCCGGTCTGGGGGCAGGAAGAGACCCAGTACTTC	CASNPVWGQEETQYF
-	TRBD1	TRBV6-2/TRBV6-3	TRBJ2-3	TGTGCCAGCAGTGGAACCGGGACAGGGGACCGGAATACGCAGTATTTT	CASSGTGTGDRNTQYF
-	TRBD2	TRBV7-2	TRBJ2-7	TGTGCCAGCAGCTTAGTACTAGCGGGGGCGCCCCTCCAGTACTTC	CASSLVLAGAPLQYF
few	-	TRBV7-9	TRBJ2-7	TGTGCCAGCAGCCCAACCAGTAGCGAGCAGTACTTC	CASSPTSSEQYF
-	-	TRBV30	TRBJ2-7	TGTGCCTGGATGTCCCCGAGAATCTACGAGCAGTACTTC	CAWMSPRIYEQYF
-	-	TRBV6-2/TRBV6-3	TRBJ1-2	TGTGCCAGCAGCCCCCTTGGGGGGGCAGGAGGCTACACCTTC	CASSPLGGAGGYTF
-	TRBD2	TRBV20-1	TRBJ2-1	TGCAGTGCTAGAGATCGTCCCAGCGGGGGATACAATGAGCAGTTCTTC	CSARDRPSGGYNEQFF
-	TRBD2	TRBV25-1	TRBJ2-2	TGTGCCAGCAGTGTCAGTTCAGCGGGGGCCGTACCGAACACCGGGGAGCTGTTTTTT	CASSVSSAGAVPNTGELFF
few	-	TRBV7-9	TRBJ2-7	TGTGCCACCACTGGGGGCTCGAGCTCCTACGAGCAGTACTTC	CATTGGSSSYEQYF
many	-	TRBV29-1	TRBJ2-5	TGCAGCGTTGATCCGAAAGAGACCCAGTACTTC	CSVDPKETQYF
few	-	TRBV30	TRBJ1-2	TGTGCCTGGAGTTCGCAGTTCTATGGCTACACCTTC	CAWSSQFYGYTF
few	-	TRBV5-1	TRBJ1-1	TGCGCCAGCAGCCGGGGGGGGATGAACACTGAAGCTTTCTTT	CASSRGGMNTEAFF
-	-	TRBV9	TRBJ1-5	TGTGCCAGCAGCGTATCCGGGAGTCAGCCCCAGCATTTT	CASSVSGSQPQHF
few	-	TRBV14	TRBJ2-1	TGTGCCAGCAGCCAACGGCTTCTGGGTGAGCAGTTCTTC	CASSQRLLGEQFF
-	TRBD2	TRBV7-2	TRBJ2-5	TGTGCCAGCAGTCGGACTAGCGGGGGTTCCGAGACCCAGTACTTC	CASSRTSGGSETQYF
-	-	TRBV4-2	TRBJ1-5	TGTGCCAGCAGCCAAGATCCCCAGGGAAATCAGCCCCAGCATTTT	CASSQDPQGNQPQHF
-	TRBD2	TRBV5-1	TRBJ2-3	TGCGCCAGCAGCCACCGCGGGGGGGAAGAGGGAGATACGCAGTATTTT	CASSHRGGEEGDTQYF
few	-	TRBV4-3	TRBJ2-5	TGCGCCAGCAGCCAATCTCACAAACGGGGTTGGGGACTTCAAGAGACCCAGTACTTC	CASSQSHKRGWGLQETQYF
-	-	TRBV9	TRBJ2-7	TGTGCCAGCAGCCTGGGCGAGGGATCGTTCTACGAGCAGTACTTC	CASSLGEGSFYEQYF
once	-	TRBV7-9	TRBJ1-1	TGTGCCAGCAGTCCGAAAGGGACCCGGACTGGCACTGAAGCTTTCTTT	CASSPKGTRTGTEAFF
-	TRBD1	TRBV2	TRBJ1-4	TGTGCCAGCAGCACCGGACAGGACCGTAATGAAAAACTGTTTTTT	CASSTGQDRNEKLFF
few	-	TRBV12-3/TRBV12-4	TRBJ2-7	TGTGCCAGCAGTTTAACGGAGGGCGGAGTCTACGAGCAGTACTTC	CASSLTEGGVYEQYF
-	TRBD1	TRBV7-2	TRBJ2-3	TGTGCCAGCAGCTCGCGGATCCAGGGGGACGGGTCAGATACGCAGTATTTT	CASSSRIQGDGSDTQYF
-	TRBD2	TRBV29-1	TRBJ2-5	TGCAGCGTAACCCATCGGGGGGTCCAAGAGACCCAGTACTTC	CSVTHRGVQETQYF
-	-	TRBV7-2	TRBJ1-2	TGTGCCAGCAGCTCATCGATCCTCACAGGGAGCGGCTACACCTTC	CASSSSILTGSGYTF
-	-	TRBV6-6	TRBJ1-5	TGTGCCAGCATTAGTATTCAGGGTAATCAGCCCCAGCATTTT	CASISIQGNQPQHF